Listed below are T cell receptor beta chains from one sample, sequenced in a study of blood T cell repertoires in COVID-19. Generated by immunoSEQ multiplex PCR, the TCRdb table keeps only in-frame clones and is missing some. The table shows roughly 250,000 clones, with about nine tenths occurring only once. The sample was peripheral blood. These receptors were collected from a man aged 60 to 75 who had recovered from COVID-19. The CDR3 runs from the conserved cysteine through the conserved F or W. D genes are given only for firm matches. Where a row states a size, it is once, few, many or the class of an expanded clone; other rows omit it.

j_call | clone_size | v_call | d_call | cdr3_nt | cdr3_aa
TRBJ2-5 | . | TRBV18 | TRBD1 | TGTGCCAGCTCACCGGTGACAGGGAAACAAGAGACCCAGTACTTC | CASSPVTGKQETQYF
TRBJ2-7 | few | TRBV5-1 | TRBD2 | TGCGCCAGTACAGAGACGGGGGGAAGGGTCCCCTACGAGCAGTACTTC | CASTETGGRVPYEQYF
TRBJ2-3 | . | TRBV7-9 | TRBD2 | TGTGCCAGCAGCCCAGGACTAGCGGGTTTCACAGATACGCAGTATTTT | CASSPGLAGFTDTQYF
TRBJ2-2 | . | TRBV30 | . | TGTGCCTGGAGTGTCACAGGGCGCGCCACCGGGGAGCTGTTTTTT | CAWSVTGRATGELFF
TRBJ2-7 | . | TRBV6-2/TRBV6-3 | . | TGTGCCAGCAGTTTCCACTACGAGCAGTACTTC | CASSFHYEQYF
TRBJ2-1 | . | TRBV27 | TRBD1 | TGTGCCAGCGTCCGCGTTAAGGGGACAGCCTCCTACAATGAGCAGTTCTTC | CASVRVKGTASYNEQFF
TRBJ1-2 | . | TRBV19 | TRBD1 | TGTGCCAGTCGGCTCAAGGGACAGGGGAACTATGGCTACACCTTC | CASRLKGQGNYGYTF
TRBJ2-4 | . | TRBV19 | TRBD1 | TGTGCCAGTAGTATTCACAGGGGGTACTACAACATTCAGTACTTC | CASSIHRGYYNIQYF
TRBJ2-5 | . | TRBV4-2 | . | TGTGCCAGCAGCCACGGCGGGGAACTCCAAGAGACCCAGTACTTC | CASSHGGELQETQYF
TRBJ1-6 | . | TRBV6-5 | TRBD1 | TGTGCCAGCAGTCGACAGGGGGCTGATTCACCCCTCCACTTT | CASSRQGADSPLHF
TRBJ1-4 | . | TRBV2 | . | TGTGCCAGCAGTGGCGCGGGGGAAAAACTGTTTTTT | CASSGAGEKLFF
TRBJ1-2 | . | TRBV3-1/TRBV3-2 | . | TGTGCCAGCAGCCAAGATGTGGGCAGAGGCTACACCTTC | CASSQDVGRGYTF
TRBJ1-2 | . | TRBV29-1 | . | TGCAGCGTCGGCGGAGAGGACACTACTTTCTATGGCTACACCTTC | CSVGGEDTTFYGYTF
TRBJ1-5 | once | TRBV6-4 | TRBD1 | TGTGCCAGCAGTGGGACAGGGGGATTCGGCCCTCAGCCCCAGCATTTT | CASSGTGGFGPQPQHF
TRBJ2-1 | . | TRBV7-9 | TRBD1 | TGTGCCAGCAGCCAGATGGACAGGGCCGATGAGCAGTTCTTC | CASSQMDRADEQFF
TRBJ2-3 | few | TRBV10-3 | TRBD1 | TGTGCCATCGGGCAGGGGGCTACGCAGTATTTT | CAIGQGATQYF
TRBJ1-6 | . | TRBV5-1 | . | TGCGCCAGCAGCTTGGACGGACTGCCGAGTAGAACCCTCCACTTT | CASSLDGLPSRTLHF
TRBJ1-6 | . | TRBV4-1 | TRBD1 | TGCGCCAGCAGCCGAGGAGGGACAGGGGGGCGGAATTCACCCCTCCACTTT | CASSRGGTGGRNSPLHF
TRBJ1-2 | many | TRBV20-1 | . | TGCAGTGCTAGTCCCGCACAAAGGGGGAACTATGGCTACACCTTC | CSASPAQRGNYGYTF
TRBJ2-3 | . | TRBV11-2 | . | TGTGCCAGCAGCTCAGAGGGGGGATTGCCAGATACGCAGTATTTT | CASSSEGGLPDTQYF
TRBJ1-2 | . | TRBV10-2 | . | TGCGCCAGCAGTGAGTCGACCGGAGGAAACTATGGCTACACCTTC | CASSESTGGNYGYTF
TRBJ1-1 | few | TRBV6-5 | . | TGTGCCAGCAGGAGGGACACTGAAGCTTTCTTT | CASRRDTEAFF
TRBJ2-2 | . | TRBV2 | TRBD1 | TGTGCCAGCAGGCCCGGGACAGGGGCCGCCGGGGAGCTGTTTTTT | CASRPGTGAAGELFF
TRBJ2-1 | . | TRBV27 | . | TGTGCCAGCAGGGACGGAGGGTACAATGAGCAGTTCTTC | CASRDGGYNEQFF
TRBJ2-5 | . | TRBV19 | TRBD1 | TGTGCCAGTAGTCGGACAGGCCTCCAAGAGACCCAGTACTTC | CASSRTGLQETQYF
TRBJ2-1 | . | TRBV4-2 | TRBD2 | TGTGCCAGCAGCCAAGATGGGGGCGACGGGGGGGCCGGTGAGCAGTTCTTC | CASSQDGGDGGAGEQFF
TRBJ2-3 | . | TRBV3-1/TRBV3-2 | TRBD2 | TGTGCCAGCAGCCGCACCGGGACTAGCGGGGGGGCCGCAGATACGCAGTATTTT | CASSRTGTSGGAADTQYF
TRBJ1-2 | . | TRBV2 | TRBD1 | TGTGCCAGCAGTCCTCTTGGGACAGGGCTACAAGGCTACACCTTC | CASSPLGTGLQGYTF
TRBJ2-2 | . | TRBV11-1 | . | TGTGCCAGCAGCCTCCGGGAAAGGGCAAGGTCCGGGGAGCTGTTTTTT | CASSLRERARSGELFF
TRBJ2-3 | . | TRBV5-1 | TRBD1 | TGCGCCAGCAGCCCCGGGGACAGTCGCACAGATACGCAGTATTTT | CASSPGDSRTDTQYF
TRBJ1-5 | . | TRBV27 | . | TGTGCCAGCAGTTTACGGTCCCCCTGGAGCGGGCAGCCCCAGCATTTT | CASSLRSPWSGQPQHF
TRBJ2-5 | . | TRBV3-1/TRBV3-2 | TRBD2 | TGTGCCAGCAGCCAAGATCCCCTGTTAGCGGGGGGGCACGAGACCCAGTACTTC | CASSQDPLLAGGHETQYF
TRBJ2-2 | . | TRBV5-1 | . | TGCGCCAGCAGCACGGGGGTGAACACCGGGGAGCTGTTTTTT | CASSTGVNTGELFF
TRBJ1-3 | . | TRBV12-3/TRBV12-4 | . | TGTGCCAGCAGTTTATTCTTAGCGTTCCGAGTATATTTT | CASSLFLAFRVYF
TRBJ2-1 | . | TRBV5-1 | TRBD2 | TGCGCCAGCAGCCAGTCAGCGGGGGGCGATGAGCAGTTCTTC | CASSQSAGGDEQFF
TRBJ2-7 | few | TRBV7-9 | . | TGTGCCAGCGGATCCTTCGCGGGGCTAGTCGAGCGACAGTACTTC | CASGSFAGLVERQYF
TRBJ1-2 | few | TRBV5-1 | . | TGCGCCAGCAGCTTGTCTGCCGGAGGAGGTGGCTACACCTTC | CASSLSAGGGGYTF
TRBJ2-1 | . | TRBV25-1 | . | TGTGCCAGCAGGCGGGGCTACAATGAGCAGTTCTTC | CASRRGYNEQFF
TRBJ2-1 | . | TRBV12-3/TRBV12-4 | . | TGTGCCAGTAGTGCCCTCATCGGCAATGAGCAGTTCTTC | CASSALIGNEQFF
TRBJ2-1 | . | TRBV5-6 | . | TGTGCCAGCAGCTTGACAGGGTACAATGAGCAGTTCTTC | CASSLTGYNEQFF
TRBJ2-5 | . | TRBV18 | TRBD1 | TGTGCCAGCTCACCAGGGATATCGACAGGGGAGACCCAGTACTTC | CASSPGISTGETQYF
TRBJ1-2 | . | TRBV18 | . | TGTGCCAGCTCGCTAACACAGACCCCTAACTATGGCTACACCTTC | CASSLTQTPNYGYTF
TRBJ2-3 | . | TRBV20-1 | TRBD2 | TGCAGTGCTAGTCAGGTTAGCGGGGACCCTAGCACAGATACGCAGTATTTT | CSASQVSGDPSTDTQYF
TRBJ2-3 | . | TRBV29-1 | TRBD1 | TGCAGCGTTCCGGGACAGGGTACAGATACGCAGTATTTT | CSVPGQGTDTQYF
TRBJ2-3 | . | TRBV2 | TRBD2 | TGTGCCAGCAGGTTGAGAGGGGTAGCGGGGAGCACAGATACGCAGTATTTT | CASRLRGVAGSTDTQYF
TRBJ2-1 | . | TRBV24-1 | TRBD1 | TGTGCCACCAGTGGTTACCGGGACAGTCTCGGTAGTGAGCAGTTCTTC | CATSGYRDSLGSEQFF
TRBJ2-7 | . | TRBV3-1/TRBV3-2 | TRBD1 | TGTGCCAGCAGCCAACGCCGACAGGGTAGAGAGTACGAGCAGTACTTC | CASSQRRQGREYEQYF
TRBJ1-1 | . | TRBV9 | . | TGTGCCAGCAGCGTAGGGCTGGGGCTAAACACTGAAGCTTTCTTT | CASSVGLGLNTEAFF
TRBJ1-6 | few | TRBV3-1/TRBV3-2 | . | TGTGCCAGCGGCAAGGGGTTGGGGTCACCCCTCCACTTT | CASGKGLGSPLHF
TRBJ2-3 | . | TRBV3-1/TRBV3-2 | TRBD1 | TGTGCCAGCAGCCAAGACGGGACAGGGAGTTATCTAAGTACGCAGTATTTT | CASSQDGTGSYLSTQYF
TRBJ2-2 | . | TRBV5-1 | TRBD1 | TGCGCCAGCAGCTTCAGACAGGGTACCACCGGGGAGCTGTTTTTT | CASSFRQGTTGELFF
TRBJ2-1 | . | TRBV2 | . | TGTGCCAGCAGTGGGACGAGGACTAACTACAATGAGCAGTTCTTC | CASSGTRTNYNEQFF
TRBJ1-2 | . | TRBV2 | TRBD1 | TGTGCCAGCAGCCGGGACAGGCCGACTAACTATGGCTACACCTTC | CASSRDRPTNYGYTF
TRBJ1-1 | . | TRBV6-1 | . | TGTGCCAGCAGTGACGGTCCAGGGTTTTTGACTGAAGCTTTCTTT | CASSDGPGFLTEAFF
TRBJ1-1 | . | TRBV11-2 | TRBD1 | TGTGCCAGCAGCTTACGAGGAGGGGGCATCACTGAAGCTTTCTTT | CASSLRGGGITEAFF
TRBJ1-1 | many | TRBV10-3 | . | TGTGCCATCAGTGATTGGGATAGGGGCAAAAAGAACACTGAAGCTTTCTTT | CAISDWDRGKKNTEAFF
TRBJ2-1 | few | TRBV6-4 | . | TGTGCCAGCAGTGTAAGGGAGGACAATGAGCAGTTCTTC | CASSVREDNEQFF
TRBJ1-4 | . | TRBV5-1 | . | TGCGCCAGCAGATGGACTGCAACTAATGAAAAACTGTTTTTT | CASRWTATNEKLFF